This T cell receptor (beta chain) was identified during a study of blood T cells in healthy people across ages. Broader study findings: Strong correlation existed between TCR beta diversity and naive T cell percentage.

Germline CDR1 and CDR2: SQVTM and ANQGSEA. There are 13 residues in the CDR3. Between the trimmed V and J ends, which lost 6 bases and 6 bases, there was a span of 17 bases. On this clonotype: Its antigen remains unidentified.

Primed by a sample-barcoded 5' primer and a J-beta primer mix, a second PCR proceeded for 7 to 11 cycles. A single record per CDR3 protein comes from TCRdb applying MiXCR to the 5' RACE reads. This sample has more than 450,000 distinct CDR3 sequences, with 25% to 35% found just once. This sample was shared with a second study, whose subject was T cells of mothers and their children. This second study notes: Donation involved three healthy Caucasian mothers and the six children that they had. Related and unrelated pairs show similar shaping of TCR recombination output by thymic selection.

The specimen was blood. J is TRBJ1-2 and V is TRBV29-1; D ambiguous. The TCR comes from a boy between 2 and 10 years old in good health. The CDR3 protein is CSVVNRASDGYTF. CDR3 DNA: TGCAGCGTGGTAAACCGGGCATCGGATGGCTACACCTTC.